The 32 T cell receptor beta chains below were found in one sample sequenced in a study of T cells in localized non-small cell lung cancer. Using immunoSEQ multiplex PCR, the repertoire was profiled, and TCRdb retains in-frame clones only, with some absent. The sample holds roughly 61,000 clones, roughly 79% seen once. The sequences come from PBMCs, collected before any cancer treatment. The origin of the receptors is a man between 40 and 69 years old with stage II lung adenocarcinoma.

This clone was detected a few times. This rearrangement joins TRBV6-1 to TRBJ1-1; D remains ambiguous. This CDR3 has 13 residues. V lost 6 bases, J lost 1 base, and 9 bases lay in between. CDR1 is MNHNS and CDR2 is SASEGT in the germline V gene. CDR3 DNA: TGTGCCAGCAGCCCACGGGGGAACACTGAAGCTTTCTTT. Its protein product is CASSPRGNTEAFF.

The rearrangement uses TRBV5-5 and TRBJ1-1; no firm D call. The CDR3 consists of 13 residues. Trimming stripped 4 bases from V and 5 bases from J, with 12 bases between. The germline V gene has CDR1 SGHKS and CDR2 YYEKEE (reference sequence). This CDR3 is CASSPRIGTEAFF. The CDR3 bases are TGTGCCAGCAGCCCCCGGATCGGGACTGAAGCTTTCTTT.

The V call is TRBV18, the J call TRBJ1-1, with unresolved D. Germline V gene lookup returns CDR1 KGHSH and CDR2 LQKENI. V lost 2 bases and J 0 bases, leaving 10 bases between the germline ends. The CDR3 is made up of 15 amino acids. The chain's CDR3 is CASSPGSGLNTEAFF. The CDR3 bases are TGTGCCAGCTCACCAGGGTCGGGGTTGAACACTGAAGCTTTCTTT.

This clone is a singleton in its sample. The chain carries TRBV5-5 and TRBJ2-7, with 12 bases lining up with TRBD2. The ends lost 4 bases at V and 2 bases at J; junction bases unmatched: 7. The CDR3 length is 16 residues. CDR1 and CDR2 from the germline V gene are SGHKS and YYEKEE (reference sequence). This chain's CDR3 is CASSRARTSGTYEQYF. The CDR3 DNA is TGTGCCAGCAGCCGAGCCCGGACTAGCGGGACCTACGAGCAGTACTTC.

This clone showed up just a few times. This chain joins TRBV6-4 and TRBJ1-1, with no clear D. The V and J ends lost 7 bases and 1 base respectively, with 13 bases between them. There are 14 residues in the CDR3. Germline CDR1 is MRHNA and CDR2 is SNTAGT. The CDR3 region is CASTPNPGNTEAFF. The CDR3 nucleotides read TGTGCCAGCACCCCAAACCCTGGGAACACTGAAGCTTTCTTT.

Only a few counts were recorded for this clone. The chain has TRBV6-5 and TRBJ1-1; 10 positions agree with TRBD1. The CDR3 is 13 residues long. CDR1 is MNHEY, CDR2 SVGAGI, per germline. The V and J ends lost 2 bases and 11 bases, in that order; junction bases with no gene match: 5. CDR3 amino acids: CASSYRTGGEAFF. CDR3 bases: TGTGCCAGCAGTTACCGGACAGGGGGGGAGGCTTTCTTT.

The chain recombines TRBV29-1 with TRBJ1-5; D is undetermined. The V gene lost 6 bases and the J gene lost 1 base, with 13 bases spanning the gap. CDR1 and CDR2 from the germline V gene are SQVTM and ANQGSEA. The CDR3 spans 14 residues. This CDR3 is CSVSPGGSNQPQHF. CDR3 coding DNA: TGCAGCGTGAGCCCTGGAGGAAGCAATCAGCCCCAGCATTTT. The complete variable domain, with remaining parts taken from reference TRBV29-1 and TRBJ1-5, reads SAVISQKPSRDICQRGTSLTIQCQVDSQVTMMFWYRQQPGQSLTLIATANQGSEATYESGFVIDKFPISRPNLTFSTLTVSNMSPEDSSIYLCSVSPGGSNQPQHFGDGTRLSIL.

The chain employs TRBV7-9 and TRBJ2-1; 13 bases are shared with TRBD2. This CDR3 contains 14 residues. V lost 8 bases, J lost 10 bases, and 8 bases stayed unmatched. In germline, CDR1 is SEHNR, CDR2 FQNEAQ (reference sequence). The CDR3 spells CASAQELAGGEQFF. CDR3 in DNA: TGTGCCAGCGCCCAAGAACTAGCGGGAGGGGAGCAGTTCTTC.

The DNA for the CDR3 is TGTGCCAGCAGCCAAGAGGTCTCCGAGGGGGCGCGTAATGAGCAGTTCTTC. Its translation is CASSQEVSEGARNEQFF. The V gene is TRBV4-2, the J gene TRBJ2-1; 7 bases agree with TRBD1. CDR1 is LGHNA, CDR2 YNFKEQ, per germline. J lost 7 bases, V lost 0 bases, and 12 bases had no gene match. This CDR3 spans 17 amino acids.

The rearrangement links TRBV5-1 to TRBJ2-1; 9 bases line up with TRBD2. The CDR3 has 14 amino acids. Unmatched junction bases numbered 5, after V lost 1 base and J lost 9 bases. Germline V lookup: CDR1 SGHRS, CDR2 YFSETQ. CDR3 sequence (DNA): TGCGCCAGCAGCTTGAGGGCGGGAGGGAGTGAGCAGTTCTTC. This codes for CASSLRAGGSEQFF.

V gene TRBV11-2 combines with J gene TRBJ2-3, with 9 bases matching TRBD1. The V gene's germline CDR1 is SGHAT and CDR2 FQNNGV. This CDR3 spans 17 amino acids. V shed 3 bases and J 4 bases; nucleotides not matched to a gene: 11. CDR3 amino acids: CASSFGPGQGFADTQYF. CDR3 nucleotides: TGTGCCAGCAGCTTTGGACCGGGACAGGGATTCGCAGATACGCAGTATTTT.

The chain couples TRBV7-9 to TRBJ2-1; D not resolved. Per germline, CDR1 SEHNR and CDR2 FQNEAQ (reference sequence). Deletions cut 4 bases from V and 2 bases from J, with 6 bases between. This CDR3 is 13 amino acids long. The CDR3 coding sequence is TGTGCCAGCAGCTCACCCGCCTACAATGAGCAGTTCTTC. Encoded protein: CASSSPAYNEQFF.

The CDR3 region has the DNA TGTGCCAGCAGCTTAGGGACTTCCACTGAAGCTTTCTTT. Protein: CASSLGTSTEAFF. The rearrangement uses TRBV11-2 and TRBJ1-1; no clear D. The germline CDR1 and CDR2 sequences are SGHAT and FQNNGV. V was pared by 1 base and J by 4 bases, with 7 bases between. There are 13 residues in the CDR3.

This clone was observed a few times. This chain connects TRBV4-2 to TRBJ2-2; D tentatively reads TRBD1 or TRBD2 (5 bases each). This CDR3 has 14 residues. Germline CDR1 LGHNA, CDR2 YNFKEQ. Trimming shortened V by 0 bases and J by 5 bases, and 7 bases separated the two germline ends. The CDR3 DNA sequence: TGTGCCAGCAGCCAAGATTGGGGGACCGGGGAGCTGTTTTTT. Translation gives CASSQDWGTGELFF.

The rearrangement uses TRBV4-1 and TRBJ2-5, with 9 bases fitting TRBD1. This CDR3 is 15 amino acids long. V trimming: 7 bases; J trimming: 5 bases; junction bases outside the gene matches: 11. Per germline, CDR1 MGHRA and CDR2 YSYEKL. This CDR3 reads CASTINRGPGETQYF. The CDR3 region has the DNA TGCGCCAGCACCATAAACAGGGGGCCAGGGGAGACCCAGTACTTC.

J is TRBJ1-1 and V is TRBV29-1; possibly TRBD1 for D (5 bases). The V gene's germline CDR1 is SQVTM and CDR2 ANQGSEA. CDR3 length equals 12 residues. V lost 6 bases and J 0 bases, leaving 8 bases between the germline ends. CDR3 DNA sequence: TGCAGCGTCGCACAGGTGAACACTGAAGCTTTCTTT. The encoded protein is CSVAQVNTEAFF.

The rearrangement uses TRBV5-4 and TRBJ2-3; the D is unclear. Deletions cut 0 bases from V and 3 bases from J, with 14 bases between. Germline values: CDR1 SGHNT, CDR2 YYREEE (reference sequence). This CDR3 has 16 amino acids. The CDR3 reads CASSLGSPKGTDTQYF. CDR3 sequence (DNA): TGTGCCAGCAGCTTGGGGTCCCCCAAGGGAACAGATACGCAGTATTTT.

This chain joins TRBV30 and TRBJ2-1; 9 bases are shared with TRBD2. V lost 0 bases and J lost 7; bases outside the gene matches: 7. CDR1 and CDR2 (germline): GTSNPN, SVGIG (reference sequence). The CDR3 extends over 15 amino acids. CDR3 sequence (DNA): TGTGCCTGGAGTGTGGGGACTAGCCGTGGAAATGAGCAGTTCTTC. Encoded protein: CAWSVGTSRGNEQFF.

The rearrangement links TRBV7-9 to TRBJ2-3; perhaps D is TRBD1 or TRBD2 (5 bases each). The CDR3 has 19 amino acids. Germline lookup yields CDR1 SEHNR and CDR2 FQNEAQ (reference sequence). The V end lost 5 bases, the J end lost 5 bases, and 29 bases lay between the germline ends. The CDR3: CASSRYPDRLGRGEDTQYF. In nucleotides, the CDR3 is TGTGCCAGCAGCCGCTACCCAGACAGATTAGGGAGAGGCGAAGATACGCAGTATTTT.

Only a few counts were recorded for this clone. J is TRBJ2-5 and V is TRBV6-4, with TRBD1 identical over 9 bases. In germline, CDR1 is MRHNA, CDR2 SNTAGT. This CDR3 region has 16 residues. With 3 bases clipped from V and 3 bases from J, the junction kept 8 bases outside the gene matches. CDR3 protein: CASSERAGTGKETQYF. The CDR3 DNA sequence: TGTGCCAGCAGTGAGCGCGCCGGGACAGGGAAAGAGACCCAGTACTTC.

This clone came up once. The rearrangement joins TRBV12-2 to TRBJ2-2; TRBD1 reflects the table's D call only, with no check against the DNA. TRBV12-2 is a pseudogene segment. The CDR3 covers 15 residues. CDR3 in amino acids: CASHSGTGGTGELFF. The CDR3 DNA reads TGTGCAAGCCACTCCGGGACAGGGGGCACCGGGGAGCTGTTTTTT.

The rearrangement joins TRBV5-4 to TRBJ2-3; D is unclear. V was clipped by 0 bases and J by 6 bases, with 8 bases between them. The V gene's germline CDR1 is SGHNT and CDR2 YYREEE (reference sequence). This CDR3 has 13 residues. The CDR3 region has the DNA TGTGCCAGCAGCTTGGAGCCCGCCGATACGCAGTATTTT. Translated, it gives CASSLEPADTQYF.

The chain combines TRBV30 with TRBJ2-3; the match to TRBD1 covers 9 bases. This CDR3 has 15 amino acids. Trimming at V came to 2 bases and at J to 5 bases, leaving 8 bases not matched to a gene. Germline assignment: CDR1 GTSNPN and CDR2 SVGIG (reference sequence). The CDR3 spells CAWSIHRGLGDTQYF. Here the CDR3 DNA reads TGTGCCTGGAGTATCCACAGGGGGCTTGGAGATACGCAGTATTTT.

On this clone itself: Its ends do not fully match the called genes, so a read error is possible. V usage is TRBV7-7 and J usage is TRBJ1-5, with D possibly TRBD1 on 5 matching bases. This CDR3 is built from 15 residues. In germline, CDR1 is SSHAT, CDR2 FNYEAQ (reference sequence). CDR3 bases: TGTGCTAGCAGTTGGGGGGACTCTAGCAATCAGCCCCAGCATTTT. It translates to CASSWGDSSNQPQHF. Together with reference TRBV7-7 and TRBJ1-5, the CDR3 gives the full variable domain: GAGVSQSPRYKVTKRGQDVTLRCDPISSHATLYWYQQALGQGPEFLTYFNYEAQPDKSGLPSDRFSAERPEGSISTLTIQRTEQRDSAMYRCASSWGDSSNQPQHFGDGTRLSIL.

The chain is built from TRBV5-1 and TRBJ2-7; 10 positions agree with TRBD1. Trimming took 4 bases from V and 4 from J; bases not matched to a gene: 17. Germline V gene lookup returns CDR1 SGHRS and CDR2 YFSETQ. The CDR3 contains 18 residues. The CDR3 DNA reads TGCGCCAGCAGCCAATCTGGGACAGGGGTTACAATTTGGTACGAGCAGTACTTC. Its protein product is CASSQSGTGVTIWYEQYF.

CDR3 sequence reads: CASSPGARGNTIYF. DNA of the CDR3: TGTGCCAGCAGCCCCGGGGCGCGGGGAAACACCATATATTTT. The chain links TRBV7-3 to TRBJ1-3; the D gene is possibly TRBD1 (5 bases). Between the trimmed V and J ends, which lost 5 bases and 4 bases, there was a span of 12 bases. This CDR3 comprises 14 residues. CDR1 and CDR2 (germline): SGHTA, FQGTGA.

This chain links TRBV19 with TRBJ2-1; 12 bases align to TRBD1. The CDR3 sequence is 15 residues long. Per the germline V gene, CDR1 is LNHDA and CDR2 is SQIVND (reference sequence). J gave up 7 bases and V 5 bases, and 6 bases lay outside the gene matches. CDR3 coding DNA: TGTGCCAGTAGTTTGGGACAGGGGGCGCTGAATGAGCAGTTCTTC. It is translated as CASSLGQGALNEQFF.

J is TRBJ1-2 and V is TRBV5-8; D is perhaps TRBD1 (6 bases). V was shortened by 0 bases and J by 6 bases, with 12 bases between the two germline ends. The CDR3 runs to 14 residues. Germline CDR1 reads SGHTS; CDR2 reads YDEGEE. The CDR3 spells CASSLAGRGHGYTF. Written as DNA, the CDR3 is TGTGCCAGCAGCTTGGCGGGCAGGGGCCATGGCTACACCTTC.

This clone was found a few times. J is TRBJ2-5 and V is TRBV30; D remains unclear. The germline V and J ends were trimmed by 0 bases and 3 bases, with 20 bases remaining between them. Per the germline V gene, CDR1 is GTSNPN and CDR2 is SVGIG (reference sequence). The length of the CDR3 is 17 residues. The CDR3 DNA is TGTGCCTGGAGTGTAATCCTCGCCGTTGATCCCAAAGAGACCCAGTACTTC. It codes for CAWSVILAVDPKETQYF.

This CDR3 reads CASSPGLAGGGTDTQYF. The CDR3 DNA sequence: TGTGCCAGCAGCCCGGGACTAGCGGGAGGAGGCACAGATACGCAGTATTTT. The chain carries TRBV7-3 and TRBJ2-3, with 15 bases fitting TRBD2. Trimming took 5 bases from V and 1 from J; bases not matched to a gene: 4. CDR1 and CDR2 from the germline V gene are SGHTA and FQGTGA. The CDR3 spans 17 residues.

The rearrangement uses TRBV10-3 and TRBJ1-3; TRBD1 aligns across 9 bases. J was trimmed by 4 bases and V by 4 bases; bases with no gene match: 5. CDR3 length equals 15 residues. CDR1 and CDR2 (germline): ENHRY, SYGVKD. The CDR3 loop is CAISAGTGSGNTIYF. DNA of the CDR3: TGTGCCATCAGTGCGGGGACAGGGTCGGGAAACACCATATATTTT.

The gene calls are TRBV11-3 and TRBJ1-1; D is uncertain. V shed 5 bases and J shed 0 bases, with 10 bases lying between them. The CDR3 length is 14 residues. CDR1 and CDR2 (germline): SGHNT, YENEEA. This CDR3 reads CASSPLSLNTEAFF. The CDR3 nucleotides are TGTGCCAGCAGCCCTCTTAGCCTGAACACTGAAGCTTTCTTT.